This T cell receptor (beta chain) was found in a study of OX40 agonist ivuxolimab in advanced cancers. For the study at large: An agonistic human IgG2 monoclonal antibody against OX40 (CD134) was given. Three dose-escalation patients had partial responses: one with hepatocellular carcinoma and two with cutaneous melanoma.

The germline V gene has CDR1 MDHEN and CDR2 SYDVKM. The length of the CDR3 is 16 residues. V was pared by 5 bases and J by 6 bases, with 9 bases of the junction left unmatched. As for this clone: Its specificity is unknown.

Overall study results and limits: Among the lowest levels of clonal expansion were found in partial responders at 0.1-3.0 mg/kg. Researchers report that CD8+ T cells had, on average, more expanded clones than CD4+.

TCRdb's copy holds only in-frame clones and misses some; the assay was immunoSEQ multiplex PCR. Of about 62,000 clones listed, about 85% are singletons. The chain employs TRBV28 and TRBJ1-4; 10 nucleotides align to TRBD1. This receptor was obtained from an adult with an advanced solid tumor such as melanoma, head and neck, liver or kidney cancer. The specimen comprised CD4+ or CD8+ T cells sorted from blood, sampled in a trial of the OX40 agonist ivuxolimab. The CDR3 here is CASSDVRDRGDEKLFF. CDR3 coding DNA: TGTGCCAGCAGTGACGTCCGGGACAGGGGCGATGAAAAACTGTTTTTT.